This is a list of T cell receptor beta chains from one sample in a study of OX40 agonist ivuxolimab in advanced cancers. Method: immunoSEQ multiplex PCR; TCRdb's copy keeps in-frame clones and lacks some. The table lists 35,000 to 55,000 clones, around 85% of them singletons, with 11% to 15% in the top ten. The sequences come from CD4+ or CD8+ T cells sorted from blood, collected in a trial of the OX40 agonist ivuxolimab. The source is an adult with an advanced solid tumor such as melanoma, head and neck, liver or kidney cancer. Each CDR3 is given with its conserved first and last residue.

v_call cdr3_length cdr3_aa
TRBV7-3 14 CASGGPSGTGELFF
TRBV9 14 CASSPYGGKYEQYF
TRBV7-9 11 CASSPLREQYF
TRBV7-3 13 CASSSIPSQVQFF
TRBV28 16 CASIGGTSGSTGELFF
TRBV5-6 13 CASSPGQDTEAFF
TRBV7-9 14 CASRLIGGSGELFF
TRBV29-1 14 CSVLQGEAWNEQFF
TRBV7-3 13 CASSSQGSGELFF
TRBV2 13 CASTEGPENIQYF
TRBV5-1 17 CASSLGVGRGSNQPQHF
TRBV2 15 CASTDRGLGTDTQYF
TRBV5-5 15 CASSLEDRGWSEAFF
TRBV7-3 17 CASSPTDFRVNTGELFF
TRBV19 15 CASIPSAGFYNEQFF
TRBV5-4 14 CASSFPSPTYEQYF
TRBV19 13 CASSITRSYGYTF
TRBV14 15 CASSQRRVRQETQYF
TRBV7-9 14 CASSSAVGNQPQHF
TRBV7-2 13 CASSKNRNEKLFF
TRBV10-3 15 CAISWGGPRTDTQYF
TRBV18 16 CASSPDRGGRGKTQYF
TRBV5-1 18 CASSLGLAGLNSYNEQFF
TRBV7-9 16 CASSPFLTGYTREQYF
TRBV19 19 CASSPRRDGRGPVDQPQHF
TRBV10-2 14 CASSTSGSRETQYF
TRBV29-1 12 CSVYYGPYEQYF
TRBV15 14 CATSREREYNEQFF
TRBV16 14 CASSQWVGRIEQYF
TRBV7-3 16 CASSLLPWTTYNEQFF
TRBV6-1 11 CASRGMGEQYF
TRBV2 13 CASSDTGARTQYF
TRBV20-1 11 CSVGGANVLTF
TRBV19 13 CASSITSSYEQYF
TRBV4-1 14 CASSQDWVSYGYTF
TRBV28 14 CASSLRSSTDTQYF
TRBV15 14 CATSKGLSLDTQYF
TRBV19 18 CASSTRTSGNTPAYEQYF
TRBV9 16 CASSVGITASTDTQYF
TRBV19 15 CASSPPGGLENEQFF
TRBV6-5 16 CASSYSRTTTNEKLFF
TRBV7-2 14 CASSSTVLGEKLFF
TRBV11-2 16 CASSLGWGRFTDTQYF
TRBV6-5 15 CASSYRGFPNTEAFF
TRBV19 16 CASSISQGLNTGELFF
TRBV28 10 CASSYNEQFF
TRBV27 14 CASSFRGTRYGYTF
TRBV20-1 11 CSASQGAFYTF
TRBV28 14 CASSLRQNNQPQHF
TRBV30 14 CAWTQGAGSSPLHF
TRBV18 19 CASSPRRVPGRDRGSEQYF
TRBV27 15 CASSLRVVGYTEAFF
TRBV27 18 CASSLDTPGLAGLNEQFF
TRBV25-1 13 CASSEYRDTEAFF